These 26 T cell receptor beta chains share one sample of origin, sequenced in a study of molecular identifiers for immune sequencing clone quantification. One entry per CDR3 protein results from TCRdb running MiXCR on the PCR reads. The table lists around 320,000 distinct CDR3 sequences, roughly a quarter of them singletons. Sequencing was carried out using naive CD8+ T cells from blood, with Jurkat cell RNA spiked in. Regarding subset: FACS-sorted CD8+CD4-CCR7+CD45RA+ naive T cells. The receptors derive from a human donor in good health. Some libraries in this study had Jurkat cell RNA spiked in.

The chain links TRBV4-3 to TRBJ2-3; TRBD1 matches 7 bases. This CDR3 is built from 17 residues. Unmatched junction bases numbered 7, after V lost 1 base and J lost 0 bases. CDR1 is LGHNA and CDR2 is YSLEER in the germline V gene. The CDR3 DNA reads TGCGCCAGCAGCCAAGGTATACCGGGACAGAGCACAGATACGCAGTATTTT. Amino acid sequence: CASSQGIPGQSTDTQYF.

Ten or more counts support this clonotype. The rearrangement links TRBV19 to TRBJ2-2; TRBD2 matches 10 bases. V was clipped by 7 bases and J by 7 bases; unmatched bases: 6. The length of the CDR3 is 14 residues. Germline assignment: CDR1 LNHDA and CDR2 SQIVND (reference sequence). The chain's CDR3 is CASTSLAGVGELFF. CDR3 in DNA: TGTGCCAGTACTTCTCTAGCGGGAGTCGGGGAGCTGTTTTTT. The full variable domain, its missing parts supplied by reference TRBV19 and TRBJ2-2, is DGGITQSPKYLFRKEGQNVTLSCEQNLNHDAMYWYRQDPGQGLRLIYYSQIVNDFQKGDIAEGYSVSREKKESFPLTVTSAQKNPTAFYLCASTSLAGVGELFFGEGSRLTVL.

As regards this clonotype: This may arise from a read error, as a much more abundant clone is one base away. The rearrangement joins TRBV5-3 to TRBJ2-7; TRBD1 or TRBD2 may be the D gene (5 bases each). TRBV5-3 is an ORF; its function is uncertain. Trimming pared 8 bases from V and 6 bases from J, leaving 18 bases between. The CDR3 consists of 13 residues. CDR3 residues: CASSAAEGTEQYF. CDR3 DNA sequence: TGTGCCAGCAGCGCGGCCGAGGGGACCGAGCAGTACTTC.

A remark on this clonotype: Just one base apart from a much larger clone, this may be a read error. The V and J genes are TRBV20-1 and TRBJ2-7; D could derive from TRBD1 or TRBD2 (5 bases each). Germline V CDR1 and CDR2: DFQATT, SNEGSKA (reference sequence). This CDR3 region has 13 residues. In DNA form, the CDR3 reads TGCAGTGCTAGTTTAAAGGGGACCTACGTGCAGTACTTC. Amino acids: CSASLKGTYVQYF.

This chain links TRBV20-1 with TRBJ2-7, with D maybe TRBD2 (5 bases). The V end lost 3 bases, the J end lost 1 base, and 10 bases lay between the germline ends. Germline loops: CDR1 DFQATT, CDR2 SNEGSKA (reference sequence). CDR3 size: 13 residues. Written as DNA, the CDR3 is TGCAGTGCTAGGGATCCGGGGTCCTACGAGCAGTACTTC. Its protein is CSARDPGSYEQYF.

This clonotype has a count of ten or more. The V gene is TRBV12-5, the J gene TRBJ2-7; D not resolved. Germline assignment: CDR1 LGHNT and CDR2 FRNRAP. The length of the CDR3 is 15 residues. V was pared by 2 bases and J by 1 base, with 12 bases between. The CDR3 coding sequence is TGTGCTAGTGGTTTGACGGGTGACCGGTCCTACGAGCAGTACTTC. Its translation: CASGLTGDRSYEQYF.

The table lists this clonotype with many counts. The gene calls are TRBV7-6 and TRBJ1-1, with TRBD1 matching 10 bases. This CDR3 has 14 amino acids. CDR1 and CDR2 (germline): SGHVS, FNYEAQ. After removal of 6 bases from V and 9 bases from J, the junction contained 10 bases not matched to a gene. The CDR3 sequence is CASSLTGTGDQAFF. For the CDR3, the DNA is TGTGCCAGCAGTCTAACTGGGACAGGGGATCAAGCTTTCTTT. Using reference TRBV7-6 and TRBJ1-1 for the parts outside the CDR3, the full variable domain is GAGVSQSPRYKVTKRGQDVALRCDPISGHVSLYWYRQALGQGPEFLTYFNYEAQQDKSGLPNDRFSAERPEGSISTLTIQRTEQRDSAMYRCASSLTGTGDQAFFGQGTRLTVV.

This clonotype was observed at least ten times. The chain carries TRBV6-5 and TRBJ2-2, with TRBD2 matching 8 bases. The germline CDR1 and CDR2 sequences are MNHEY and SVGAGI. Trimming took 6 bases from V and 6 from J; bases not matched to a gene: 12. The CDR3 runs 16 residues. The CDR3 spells CASSQFGRGASGELFF. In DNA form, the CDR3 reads TGTGCCAGCAGCCAGTTCGGGCGGGGGGCGTCCGGGGAGCTGTTTTTT.

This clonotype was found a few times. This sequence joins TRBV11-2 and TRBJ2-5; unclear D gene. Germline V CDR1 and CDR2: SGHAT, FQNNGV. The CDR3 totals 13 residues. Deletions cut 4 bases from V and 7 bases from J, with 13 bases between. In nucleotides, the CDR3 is TGTGCCAGCAGCTCCGGCCTCATGGCGACCCAGTACTTC. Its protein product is CASSSGLMATQYF.

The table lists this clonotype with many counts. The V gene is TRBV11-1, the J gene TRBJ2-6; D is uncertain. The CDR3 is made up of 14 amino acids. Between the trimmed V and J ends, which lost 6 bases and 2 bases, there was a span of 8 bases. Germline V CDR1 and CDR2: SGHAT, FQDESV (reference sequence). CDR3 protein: CASSPRTGANVLTF. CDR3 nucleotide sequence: TGTGCCAGCAGTCCGAGAACTGGGGCCAACGTCCTGACTTTC.

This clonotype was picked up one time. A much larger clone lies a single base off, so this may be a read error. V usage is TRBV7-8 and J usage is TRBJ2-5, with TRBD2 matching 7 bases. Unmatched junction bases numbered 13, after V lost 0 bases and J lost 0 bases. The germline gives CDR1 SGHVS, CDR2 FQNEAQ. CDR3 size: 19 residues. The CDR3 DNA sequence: TGTGCCAGCAGCTTAGCTGTTGGGTCTAGCGGAGCGTACCAAGAGACCCAGTACTTC. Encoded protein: CASSLAVGSSGAYQETQYF.

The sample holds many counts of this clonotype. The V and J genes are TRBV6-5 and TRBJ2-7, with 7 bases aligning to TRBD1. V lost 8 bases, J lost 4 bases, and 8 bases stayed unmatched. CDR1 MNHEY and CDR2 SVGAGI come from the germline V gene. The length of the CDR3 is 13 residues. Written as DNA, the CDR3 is TGTGCCAGCGCTCCGGGACAGACGTACGAGCAGTACTTC. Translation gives CASAPGQTYEQYF.

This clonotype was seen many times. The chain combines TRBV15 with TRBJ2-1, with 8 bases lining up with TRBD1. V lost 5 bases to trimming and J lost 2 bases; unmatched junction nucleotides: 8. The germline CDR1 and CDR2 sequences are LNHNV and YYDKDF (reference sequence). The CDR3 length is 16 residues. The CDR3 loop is CATSQRRTGTYNEQFF. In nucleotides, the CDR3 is TGTGCCACCAGCCAGAGAAGGACAGGGACCTACAATGAGCAGTTCTTC.

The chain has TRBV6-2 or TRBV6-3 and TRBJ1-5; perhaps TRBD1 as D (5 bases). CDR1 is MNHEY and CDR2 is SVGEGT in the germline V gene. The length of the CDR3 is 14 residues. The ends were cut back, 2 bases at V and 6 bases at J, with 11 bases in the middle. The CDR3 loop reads CASSYGGTFQPQHF. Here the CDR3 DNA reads TGTGCCAGCAGTTACGGAGGGACGTTTCAGCCCCAGCATTTT.

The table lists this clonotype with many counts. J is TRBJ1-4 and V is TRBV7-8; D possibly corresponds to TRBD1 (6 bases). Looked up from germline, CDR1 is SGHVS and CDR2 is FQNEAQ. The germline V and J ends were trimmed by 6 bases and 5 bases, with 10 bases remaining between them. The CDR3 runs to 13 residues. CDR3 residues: CASSHRVNEKLFF. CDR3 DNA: TGTGCCAGCAGTCACAGGGTAAATGAAAAACTGTTTTTT. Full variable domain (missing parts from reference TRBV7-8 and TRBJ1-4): GAGVSQSPRYKVAKRGQDVALRCDPISGHVSLFWYQQALGQGPEFLTYFQNEAQLDKSGLPSDRFFAERPEGSVSTLKIQRTQQEDSAVYLCASSHRVNEKLFFGSGTQLSVL.

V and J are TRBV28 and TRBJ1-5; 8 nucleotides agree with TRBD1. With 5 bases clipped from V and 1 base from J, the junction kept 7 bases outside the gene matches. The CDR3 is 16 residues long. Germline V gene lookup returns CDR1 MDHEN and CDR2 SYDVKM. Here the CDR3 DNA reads TGTGCCAGCAGTCGCGGGACAGGTTGGAGCAATCAGCCCCAGCATTTT. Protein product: CASSRGTGWSNQPQHF.

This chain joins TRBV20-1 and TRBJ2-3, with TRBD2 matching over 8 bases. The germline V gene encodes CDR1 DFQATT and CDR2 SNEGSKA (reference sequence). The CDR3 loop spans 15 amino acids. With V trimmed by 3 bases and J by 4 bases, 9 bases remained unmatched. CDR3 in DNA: TGCAGTGCTAGGGCCGGGGGGGTAGGGGCAGATACGCAGTATTTT. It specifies CSARAGGVGADTQYF.

The CDR3 nucleotides are TGTGCCAGCAGTATTAGTGTCGAGACAGGGAACGGCTACACCTTC. Translated, it gives CASSISVETGNGYTF. The rearrangement links TRBV12-3 or TRBV12-4 to TRBJ1-2, with 7 bases aligning to TRBD1. This CDR3 has 15 residues. V shed 5 bases and J 8 bases; nucleotides not matched to a gene: 14.

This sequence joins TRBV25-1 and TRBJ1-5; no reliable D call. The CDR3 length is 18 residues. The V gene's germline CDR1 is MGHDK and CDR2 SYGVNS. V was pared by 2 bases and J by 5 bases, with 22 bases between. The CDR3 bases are TGTGCCAGCAGTGAAGTGACGTTCGCGGGGTTAATTTATCAGCCCCAGCATTTT. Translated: CASSEVTFAGLIYQPQHF.

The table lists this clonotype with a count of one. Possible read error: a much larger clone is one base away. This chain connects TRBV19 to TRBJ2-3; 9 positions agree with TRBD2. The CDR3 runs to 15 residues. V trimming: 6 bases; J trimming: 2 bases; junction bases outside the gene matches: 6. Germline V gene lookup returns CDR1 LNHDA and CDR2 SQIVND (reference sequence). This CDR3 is CASRYLAGTTDTQYF. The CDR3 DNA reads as TGTGCCAGTAGGTATCTAGCGGGGACCACAGATACGCAGTATTTT.

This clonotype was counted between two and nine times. CDR3 bases: TGTGCCAGCAGTTTCGGAGGGGTAGCGGCCACAGATACGCAGTATTTT. Its protein product is CASSFGGVAATDTQYF. V is TRBV28 and J is TRBJ2-3; D perhaps matches TRBD2 (6 bases). Trimming removed 3 bases from V and 2 bases from J, with 15 bases in between. Germline CDR1 is MDHEN and CDR2 is SYDVKM. The CDR3 is 16 residues long.

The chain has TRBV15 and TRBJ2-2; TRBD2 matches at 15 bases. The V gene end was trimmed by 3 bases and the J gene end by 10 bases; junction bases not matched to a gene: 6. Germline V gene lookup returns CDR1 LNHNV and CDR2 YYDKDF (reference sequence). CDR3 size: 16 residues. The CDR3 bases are TGTGCCACCAGCAGGGGACTAGCGGGAGGCGGCGAGGAGCTGTTTTTT. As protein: CATSRGLAGGGEELFF. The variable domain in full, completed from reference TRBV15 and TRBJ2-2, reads DAMVIQNPRYQVTQFGKPVTLSCSQTLNHNVMYWYQQKSSQAPKLLFHYYDKDFNNEADTPDNFQSRRPNTSFCFLDIRSPGLGDTAMYLCATSRGLAGGGEELFFGEGSRLTVL.

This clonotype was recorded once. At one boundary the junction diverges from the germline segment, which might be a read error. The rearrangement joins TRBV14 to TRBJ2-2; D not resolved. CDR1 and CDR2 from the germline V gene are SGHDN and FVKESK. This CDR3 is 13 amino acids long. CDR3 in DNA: TGTGCCAGCGGACCGCCGAACGCCGGGGAGCTGTTTTTT. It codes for CASGPPNAGELFF.

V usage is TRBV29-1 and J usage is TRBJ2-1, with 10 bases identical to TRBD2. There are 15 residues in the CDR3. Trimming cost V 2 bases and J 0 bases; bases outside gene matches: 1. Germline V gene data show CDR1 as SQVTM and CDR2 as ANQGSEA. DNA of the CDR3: TGCAGCGTTGAACTAGCGGGGGCCTCCTACAATGAGCAGTTCTTC. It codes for CSVELAGASYNEQFF.

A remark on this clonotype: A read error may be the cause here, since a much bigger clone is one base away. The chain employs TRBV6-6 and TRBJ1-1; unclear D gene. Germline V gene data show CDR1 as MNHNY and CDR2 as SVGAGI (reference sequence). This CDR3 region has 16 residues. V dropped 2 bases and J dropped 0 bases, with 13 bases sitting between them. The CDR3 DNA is TGTGCCAGCAGTTACACTTATTCCGTTTTGAACACTGAAGCTTTCTTT. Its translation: CASSYTYSVLNTEAFF.

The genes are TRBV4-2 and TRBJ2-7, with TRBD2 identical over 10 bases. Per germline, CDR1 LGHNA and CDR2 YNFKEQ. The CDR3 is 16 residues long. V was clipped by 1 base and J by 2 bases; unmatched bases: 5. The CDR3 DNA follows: TGTGCCAGCAGCCAAGTGCTAGCGGGAGAGCCCTACGAGCAGTACTTC. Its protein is CASSQVLAGEPYEQYF.